Listed below are T cell receptor beta chains from one sample, sequenced in a study of blood T cells in healthy people across ages. TCRdb re-called the 5' RACE reads through MiXCR, storing one row per CDR3 protein. The sample has 700,000 to 1,000,000 distinct CDR3 sequences; 40% to 50% are singletons. Material: blood. All receptors come from a man in his sixties in good health. Each CDR3 is given with its conserved first and last residue. Fields, in order: CDR3 protein, CDR3 DNA, V gene, clone size, J gene, D gene. D genes are given only for firm matches. Part of the rows lack a size; the others show once, few, many or a class for expanded clones.

CDR3: CSAGGDSYGYTF
DNA: TGCAGTGCTGGAGGGGACAGCTATGGCTACACCTTC
V: TRBV20-1
size: .
J: TRBJ1-2
D: TRBD1

CDR3: CAGSLRVRRSNYGYTF
DNA: TGTGCCGGCAGCCTCAGAGTAAGGCGTTCTAACTATGGCTACACCTTC
V: TRBV3-1
size: .
J: TRBJ1-2
D: .

CDR3: CASSSSGTSGGVYEQYF
DNA: TGCGCCAGCAGCTCGTCCGGGACTAGCGGGGGGGTATACGAGCAGTACTTC
V: TRBV5-1
size: .
J: TRBJ2-7
D: TRBD2

CDR3: CASSQGIIRGRPYEQYF
DNA: TGCGCCAGCAGCCAGGGGATTATCAGGGGGCGCCCCTACGAGCAGTACTTC
V: TRBV4-3
size: .
J: TRBJ2-7
D: TRBD1

CDR3: CASSAGTGGNSNQPQHF
DNA: TGTGCCAGCAGTGCGGGGACAGGGGGCAACAGCAATCAGCCCCAGCATTTT
V: TRBV12-3/TRBV12-4
size: few
J: TRBJ1-5
D: TRBD1

CDR3: CASSERLVRRGNEQFF
DNA: TGTGCCAGCAGTGAAAGACTCGTGCGGCGTGGGAATGAGCAGTTCTTC
V: TRBV6-4
size: .
J: TRBJ2-1
D: .

CDR3: CASSRLGAAPNQETQYF
DNA: TGTGCCAGCAGCCGTCTAGGGGCAGCCCCCAACCAAGAGACCCAGTACTTC
V: TRBV9
size: few
J: TRBJ2-5
D: .

CDR3: CASSYGAGGWNEQFF
DNA: TGTGCCAGCAGTTACGGAGCGGGGGGTTGGAATGAGCAGTTCTTC
V: TRBV6-2/TRBV6-3
size: .
J: TRBJ2-1
D: TRBD2

CDR3: CSVEERDNEQYF
DNA: TGCAGCGTTGAAGAAAGGGACAATGAGCAGTACTTC
V: TRBV29-1
size: .
J: TRBJ2-5
D: .

CDR3: CSAPGSLNSPLHF
DNA: TGCAGTGCTCCGGGATCCCTCAATTCACCCCTCCACTTT
V: TRBV20-1
size: few
J: TRBJ1-6
D: .

CDR3: CASSLYAGSSGETQYF
DNA: TGCGCCAGCAGCTTGTACGCGGGATCGTCTGGAGAGACCCAGTACTTC
V: TRBV5-1
size: .
J: TRBJ2-5
D: .

CDR3: CASSVAGSGELFF
DNA: TGTGCCAGCAGCGTAGCAGGGTCCGGGGAGCTGTTTTTT
V: TRBV9
size: .
J: TRBJ2-2
D: .

CDR3: CASSLAGTGAETQYF
DNA: TGTGCCAGCAGCTTAGCGGGGACAGGGGCTGAGACCCAGTACTTC
V: TRBV7-2
size: many
J: TRBJ2-5
D: TRBD1

CDR3: CASSQVVLAGAYEQFF
DNA: TGCGCCAGCAGCCAAGTCGTCCTAGCGGGGGCTTATGAGCAGTTCTTC
V: TRBV4-1
size: .
J: TRBJ2-1
D: TRBD2

CDR3: CASSLPGTRNEKLFF
DNA: TGCGCCAGCAGCTTGCCGGGGACCCGAAATGAAAAACTGTTTTTT
V: TRBV5-1
size: .
J: TRBJ1-4
D: .

CDR3: CASSLAAAGFGGYTF
DNA: TGTGCCAGCAGCTTAGCGGCCGCAGGGTTTGGTGGCTACACCTTC
V: TRBV7-9
size: few
J: TRBJ1-2
D: .

CDR3: CASRGQAREKLFF
DNA: TGTGCCAGCAGAGGACAGGCCCGGGAAAAACTGTTTTTT
V: TRBV6-1
size: .
J: TRBJ1-4
D: TRBD1

CDR3: CASNAVGSGYTGELFF
DNA: TGCGCCAGCAACGCCGTTGGTAGCGGTTACACCGGGGAGCTGTTTTTT
V: TRBV10-2
size: .
J: TRBJ2-2
D: .

CDR3: CAMRSRTQETQYF
DNA: TGTGCCATGCGATCACGAACTCAAGAGACCCAGTACTTC
V: TRBV10-3
size: few
J: TRBJ2-5
D: .

CDR3: CASSLPSPYTDTQYF
DNA: TGTGCCAGCAGCTTACCGTCGCCATACACAGATACGCAGTATTTT
V: TRBV11-1
size: .
J: TRBJ2-3
D: .

CDR3: CASSPPQGITEAFF
DNA: TGTGCCAGCAGCCCACCACAGGGGATCACTGAAGCTTTCTTT
V: TRBV7-2
size: .
J: TRBJ1-1
D: TRBD1

CDR3: CRGIRGFGEAFF
DNA: TGCAGGGGCATTAGAGGGTTTGGTGAAGCTTTCTTT
V: TRBV20-1
size: .
J: TRBJ1-1
D: .

CDR3: CSATKQGLGANVLTF
DNA: TGCAGTGCCACGAAACAGGGGCTTGGGGCCAACGTCCTGACTTTC
V: TRBV20-1
size: few
J: TRBJ2-6
D: TRBD1

CDR3: CSVAQQGLGETQYF
DNA: TGCAGCGTTGCTCAACAGGGGCTGGGGGAGACCCAGTACTTC
V: TRBV29-1
size: many
J: TRBJ2-5
D: TRBD1

CDR3: CASSQAGFGETQYF
DNA: TGTGCCAGCAGCCAGGCCGGTTTCGGAGAGACCCAGTACTTC
V: TRBV7-2
size: many
J: TRBJ2-5
D: .

CDR3: CSAVDRVVTNEKLFF
DNA: TGCAGTGCCGTAGACAGGGTTGTAACTAATGAAAAACTGTTTTTT
V: TRBV20-1
size: .
J: TRBJ1-4
D: TRBD1

CDR3: CASSSGTGTRSPLHF
DNA: TGTGCCAGCAGCTCAGGAACAGGGACTCGCTCACCCCTCCACTTT
V: TRBV7-2
size: .
J: TRBJ1-6
D: .

CDR3: CASSSTAGLYEQYF
DNA: TGTGCCAGCAGCTCGACAGCGGGGCTTTACGAGCAGTACTTC
V: TRBV7-8
size: .
J: TRBJ2-7
D: TRBD2

CDR3: CASIRTGLGYGYTF
DNA: TGTGCCAGCATACGGACGGGACTTGGGTATGGCTACACCTTC
V: TRBV12-3/TRBV12-4
size: .
J: TRBJ1-2
D: .

CDR3: CASSQGTENSPLHF
DNA: TGTGCCAGCAGCCAGGGGACAGAGAATTCACCCCTCCACTTT
V: TRBV7-9
size: .
J: TRBJ1-6
D: TRBD1

CDR3: CASRRYSGGYNEQFF
DNA: TGTGCCAGCCGGAGGTATAGCGGGGGATACAATGAGCAGTTCTTC
V: TRBV6-5
size: few
J: TRBJ2-1
D: TRBD2

CDR3: CASSSTGRVTNEQFF
DNA: TGTGCCAGCAGCTCCACAGGGAGGGTTACCAATGAGCAGTTCTTC
V: TRBV7-2
size: .
J: TRBJ2-1
D: .

CDR3: CATRRGSGSETQYF
DNA: TGTGCCACCCGAAGAGGTAGCGGGTCAGAGACCCAGTACTTC
V: TRBV6-2/TRBV6-3
size: .
J: TRBJ2-5
D: TRBD2

CDR3: CSSWRVGRTDGTQYF
DNA: TGCAGCTCATGGAGGGTAGGACGCACAGATGGTACGCAGTATTTT
V: TRBV29-1
size: .
J: TRBJ2-3
D: .

CDR3: CAWSVGGAYEQYF
DNA: TGTGCCTGGAGTGTAGGCGGGGCCTACGAGCAGTACTTC
V: TRBV30
size: few
J: TRBJ2-7
D: .

CDR3: CASSPQDTFSEQYF
DNA: TGTGCCAGCAGCCCACAAGACACTTTCTCCGAGCAGTACTTC
V: TRBV7-9
size: .
J: TRBJ2-7
D: .

CDR3: CASSQRTPGEKLFF
DNA: TGTGCCAGCAGCCAGAGGACTCCGGGTGAAAAACTGTTTTTT
V: TRBV3-1
size: .
J: TRBJ1-4
D: .

CDR3: CASSLGTGSYMYF
DNA: TGTGCCAGCAGTTTAGGGACAGGGAGCTACATGTACTTC
V: TRBV27
size: few
J: TRBJ2-5
D: TRBD1

CDR3: CSAGSSYEQYF
DNA: TGCAGCGCGGGGAGCTCCTACGAGCAGTACTTC
V: TRBV29-1
size: many
J: TRBJ2-7
D: .

CDR3: CASSPTGQGWGYTF
DNA: TGTGCCAGCAGTCCCACCGGACAGGGCTGGGGCTACACCTTC
V: TRBV6-6
size: few
J: TRBJ1-2
D: TRBD1

CDR3: CAGSSLGLAAYEQYF
DNA: TGTGCCGGCAGTTCCCTGGGACTAGCGGCCTACGAGCAGTACTTC
V: TRBV27
size: .
J: TRBJ2-7
D: TRBD2

CDR3: CASSPGGAKTQYF
DNA: TGCGCCAGCAGCCCGGGGGGGGCGAAGACCCAGTACTTC
V: TRBV4-1
size: .
J: TRBJ2-5
D: TRBD2

CDR3: CSARSNEQYF
DNA: TGCAGTGCTAGAAGCAATGAGCAGTACTTC
V: TRBV20-1
size: .
J: TRBJ2-7
D: .

CDR3: CVSSPSSGGARYNEQFF
DNA: TGTGTCAGCAGCCCCAGTAGCGGGGGGGCCCGGTACAATGAGCAGTTCTTC
V: TRBV7-6
size: .
J: TRBJ2-1
D: TRBD2

CDR3: CASSSTIGYTF
DNA: TGTGCCAGCAGCTCGACTATTGGCTACACCTTC
V: TRBV7-9
size: few
J: TRBJ1-2
D: .

CDR3: CASSQDPRQTGNEKLFF
DNA: TGCGCCAGCAGCCAAGACCCTAGACAGACGGGAAATGAAAAACTGTTTTTT
V: TRBV4-1
size: .
J: TRBJ1-4
D: .

CDR3: CAITTGKGNTEAFF
DNA: TGTGCCATCACCACAGGGAAGGGGAACACTGAAGCTTTCTTT
V: TRBV10-3
size: .
J: TRBJ1-1
D: .

CDR3: CATQGDSRGYTF
DNA: TGTGCCACCCAAGGGGATTCACGCGGCTACACCTTC
V: TRBV27
size: few
J: TRBJ1-2
D: .

CDR3: CASSVGASDTQYF
DNA: TGTGCCAGCAGCGTAGGTGCGTCAGATACGCAGTATTTT
V: TRBV9
size: .
J: TRBJ2-3
D: .

CDR3: CASSLEGGGGANNEQFF
DNA: TGTGCCAGCAGTTTAGAAGGCGGCGGGGGGGCTAACAATGAGCAGTTCTTC
V: TRBV12-3/TRBV12-4
size: few
J: TRBJ2-1
D: TRBD2

CDR3: CASSPRDRQETQYF
DNA: TGTGCCAGCAGCCCCCGGGACAGGCAAGAGACCCAGTACTTC
V: TRBV7-2
size: many
J: TRBJ2-5
D: TRBD1

CDR3: CASSRYTGDGYTF
DNA: TGCGCCAGCAGCCGATACACGGGGGATGGCTACACCTTC
V: TRBV5-1
size: .
J: TRBJ1-2
D: .

CDR3: CASSRSGGQGRNGYTF
DNA: TGTGCCAGCAGCCGAAGCGGAGGACAGGGGAGGAATGGCTACACCTTC
V: TRBV12-3/TRBV12-4
size: .
J: TRBJ1-2
D: TRBD1

CDR3: CASSLRRGDSYEQYF
DNA: TGTGCCAGCAGTTTAAGGAGGGGGGATTCCTACGAGCAGTACTTC
V: TRBV27
size: few
J: TRBJ2-7
D: .

CDR3: CSASRYNEQFF
DNA: TGCAGTGCTAGTCGCTACAATGAGCAGTTCTTC
V: TRBV20-1
size: many
J: TRBJ2-1
D: .